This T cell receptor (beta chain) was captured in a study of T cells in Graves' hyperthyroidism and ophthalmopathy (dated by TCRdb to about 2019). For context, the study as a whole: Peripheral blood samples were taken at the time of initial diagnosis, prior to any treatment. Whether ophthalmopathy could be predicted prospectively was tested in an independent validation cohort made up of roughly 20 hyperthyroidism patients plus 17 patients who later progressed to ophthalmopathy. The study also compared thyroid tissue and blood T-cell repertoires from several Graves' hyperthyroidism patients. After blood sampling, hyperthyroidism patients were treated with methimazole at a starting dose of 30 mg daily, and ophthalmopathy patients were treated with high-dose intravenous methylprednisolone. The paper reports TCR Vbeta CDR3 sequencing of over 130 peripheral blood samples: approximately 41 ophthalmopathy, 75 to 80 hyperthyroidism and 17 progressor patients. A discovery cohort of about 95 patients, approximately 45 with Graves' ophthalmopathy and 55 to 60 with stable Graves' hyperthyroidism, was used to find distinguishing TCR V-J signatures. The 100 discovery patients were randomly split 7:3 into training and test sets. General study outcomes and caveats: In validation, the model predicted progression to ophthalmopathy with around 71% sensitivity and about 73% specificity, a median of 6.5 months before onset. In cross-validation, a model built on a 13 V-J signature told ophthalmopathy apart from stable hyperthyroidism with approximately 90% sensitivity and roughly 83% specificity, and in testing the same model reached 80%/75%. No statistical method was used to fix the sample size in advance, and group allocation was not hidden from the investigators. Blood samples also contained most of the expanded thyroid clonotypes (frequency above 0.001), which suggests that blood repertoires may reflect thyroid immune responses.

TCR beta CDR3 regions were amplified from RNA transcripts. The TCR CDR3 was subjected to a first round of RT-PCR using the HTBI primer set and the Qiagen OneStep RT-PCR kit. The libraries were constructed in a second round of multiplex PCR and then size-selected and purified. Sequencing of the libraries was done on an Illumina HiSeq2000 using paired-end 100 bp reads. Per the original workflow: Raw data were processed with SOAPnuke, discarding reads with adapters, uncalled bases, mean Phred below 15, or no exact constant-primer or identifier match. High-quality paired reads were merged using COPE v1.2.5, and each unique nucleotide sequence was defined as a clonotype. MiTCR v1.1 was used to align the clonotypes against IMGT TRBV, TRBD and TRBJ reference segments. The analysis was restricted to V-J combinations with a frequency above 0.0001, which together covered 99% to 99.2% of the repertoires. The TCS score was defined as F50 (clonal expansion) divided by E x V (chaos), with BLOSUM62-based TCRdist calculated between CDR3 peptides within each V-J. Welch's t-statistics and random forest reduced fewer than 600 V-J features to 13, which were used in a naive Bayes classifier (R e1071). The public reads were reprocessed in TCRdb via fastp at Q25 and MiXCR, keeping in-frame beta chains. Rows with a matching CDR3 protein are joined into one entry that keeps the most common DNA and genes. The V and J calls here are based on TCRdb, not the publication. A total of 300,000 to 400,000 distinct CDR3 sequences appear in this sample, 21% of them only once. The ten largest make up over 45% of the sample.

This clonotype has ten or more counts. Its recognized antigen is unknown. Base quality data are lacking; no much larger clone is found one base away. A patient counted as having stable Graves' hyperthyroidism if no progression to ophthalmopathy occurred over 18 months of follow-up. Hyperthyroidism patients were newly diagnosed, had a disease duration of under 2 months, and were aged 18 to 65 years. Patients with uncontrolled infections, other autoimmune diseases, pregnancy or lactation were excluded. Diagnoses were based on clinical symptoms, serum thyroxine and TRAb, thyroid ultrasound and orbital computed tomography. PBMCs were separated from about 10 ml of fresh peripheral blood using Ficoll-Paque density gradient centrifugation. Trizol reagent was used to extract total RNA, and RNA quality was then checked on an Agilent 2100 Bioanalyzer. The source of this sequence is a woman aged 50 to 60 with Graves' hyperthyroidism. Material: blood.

CDR3 reads: CASSLTGTGRNEQYF. The DNA reads TGTGCCAGCAGTCTAACCGGGACAGGGAGGAACGAGCAGTACTTC. Recombination joined TRBV12-3 or TRBV12-4 with TRBJ2-7, with 9 bases aligning to TRBD1. The CDR3 starts with the cysteine, ends with the phenylalanine, and has 15 residues. The CDR3 DNA has 45 bases and is translated from base 1. Clipping removes 5 bases from V and 5 bases from J, with 10 as the unmatched junction base count.